The TCR beta chain described here comes from a study of cytomegalovirus exposure and HLA in healthy donors. Profiled with immunoSEQ multiplex PCR; TCRdb holds only in-frame clones, not every one. The table lists 100,000 to 150,000 clones, approximately 94% of them singletons. A note on this clone: Its antigen is unknown.

The donors were in the approximately 130-subject validation cohort, distinct from the 666-subject first cohort. The study's findings and limits: First-cohort TCR clusters tended to co-occur in the 95 to 150 validation repertoires, a later analysis found. The study designated 150 to 200 TCR beta chains cytomegalovirus-associated. Specificity of three CMV-associated chains for CMV antigens was verified in vitro.

The sequence was collected from a woman younger than 30 in good health and CMV-seronegative. Sequences were obtained from PBMCs.

Here the CDR3 reads CASVPGQNTEAFF. The CDR3 nucleotides read TGTGCCAGCGTACCCGGACAGAACACTGAAGCTTTCTTT. The V gene is TRBV6-5, the J gene TRBJ1-1; D may be TRBD1 (5 bases). This CDR3 is built from 13 residues. Germline lookup yields CDR1 MNHEY and CDR2 SVGAGI. V gave up 8 bases and J gave up 1 base, with 11 bases separating them.